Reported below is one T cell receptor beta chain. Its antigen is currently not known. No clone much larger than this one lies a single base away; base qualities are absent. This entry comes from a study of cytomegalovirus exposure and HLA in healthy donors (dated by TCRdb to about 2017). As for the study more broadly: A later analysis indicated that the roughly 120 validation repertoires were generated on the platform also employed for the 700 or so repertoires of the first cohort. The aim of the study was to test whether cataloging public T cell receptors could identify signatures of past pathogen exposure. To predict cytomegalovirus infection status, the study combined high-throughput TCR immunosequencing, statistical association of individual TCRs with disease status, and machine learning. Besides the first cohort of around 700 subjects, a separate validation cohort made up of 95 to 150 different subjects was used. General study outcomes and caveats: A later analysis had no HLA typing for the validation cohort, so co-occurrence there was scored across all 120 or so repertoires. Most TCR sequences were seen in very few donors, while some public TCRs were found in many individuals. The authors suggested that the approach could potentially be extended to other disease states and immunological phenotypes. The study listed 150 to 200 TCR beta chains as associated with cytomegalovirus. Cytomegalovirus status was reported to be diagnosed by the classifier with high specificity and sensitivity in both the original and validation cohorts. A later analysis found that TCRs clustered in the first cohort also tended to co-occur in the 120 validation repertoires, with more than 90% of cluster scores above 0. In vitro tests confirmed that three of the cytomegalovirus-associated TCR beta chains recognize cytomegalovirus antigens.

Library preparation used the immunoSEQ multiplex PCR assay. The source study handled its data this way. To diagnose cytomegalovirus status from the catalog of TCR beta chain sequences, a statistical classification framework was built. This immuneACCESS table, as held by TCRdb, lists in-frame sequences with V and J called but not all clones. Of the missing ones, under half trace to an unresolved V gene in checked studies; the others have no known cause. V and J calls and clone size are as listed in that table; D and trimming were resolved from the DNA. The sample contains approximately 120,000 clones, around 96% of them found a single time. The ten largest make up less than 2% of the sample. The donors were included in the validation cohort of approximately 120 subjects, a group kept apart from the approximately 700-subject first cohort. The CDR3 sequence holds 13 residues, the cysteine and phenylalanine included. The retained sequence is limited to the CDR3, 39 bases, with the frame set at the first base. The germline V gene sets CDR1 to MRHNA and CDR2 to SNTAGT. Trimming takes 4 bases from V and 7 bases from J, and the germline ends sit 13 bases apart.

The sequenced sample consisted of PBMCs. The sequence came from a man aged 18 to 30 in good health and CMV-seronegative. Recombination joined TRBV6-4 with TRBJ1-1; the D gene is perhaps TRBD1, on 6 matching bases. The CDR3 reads CASSGTAGGEAFF. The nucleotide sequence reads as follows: TGTGCCAGCAGTGGGACAGCGGGAGGTGAAGCTTTCTTT.